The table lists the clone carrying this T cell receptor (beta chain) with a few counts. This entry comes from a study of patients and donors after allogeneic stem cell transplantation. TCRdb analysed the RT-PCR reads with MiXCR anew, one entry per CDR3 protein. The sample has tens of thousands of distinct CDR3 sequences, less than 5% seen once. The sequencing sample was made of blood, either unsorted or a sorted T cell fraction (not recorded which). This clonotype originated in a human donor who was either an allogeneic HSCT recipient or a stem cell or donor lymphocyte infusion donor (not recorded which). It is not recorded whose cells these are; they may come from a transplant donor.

The CDR3: CSAHSGTGLSYEQYF. CDR3 in DNA: TGCAGTGCTCACTCCGGGACAGGGCTCTCCTACGAGCAGTACTTC. The chain recombines TRBV20-1 with TRBJ2-7, with TRBD1 matching over 9 bases. V trimming: 5 bases; J trimming: 0 bases; junction bases outside the gene matches: 8. The CDR3 covers 15 residues. Germline V CDR1 and CDR2: DFQATT, SNEGSKA (reference sequence).